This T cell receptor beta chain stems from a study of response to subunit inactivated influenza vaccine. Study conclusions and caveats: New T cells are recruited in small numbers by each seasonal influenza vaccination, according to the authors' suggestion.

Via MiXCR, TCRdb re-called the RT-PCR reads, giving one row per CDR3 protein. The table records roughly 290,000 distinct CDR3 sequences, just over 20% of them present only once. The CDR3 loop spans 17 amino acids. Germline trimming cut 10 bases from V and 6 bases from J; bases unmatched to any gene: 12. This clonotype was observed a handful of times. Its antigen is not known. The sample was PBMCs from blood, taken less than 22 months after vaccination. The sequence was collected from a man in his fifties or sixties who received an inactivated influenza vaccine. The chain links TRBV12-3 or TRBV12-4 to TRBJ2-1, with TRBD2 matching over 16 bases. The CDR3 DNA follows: TGTGCCACCACGGGACTAGCGGGAGGGGGAAGGTTCAATGAGCAGTTCTTC. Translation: CATTGLAGGGRFNEQFF.